The 17 T cell receptor beta chains below come from one sample, sequenced in a study of control samples from healthy donors and cancer patients. TCRdb's table, derived via immunoSEQ multiplex PCR, lists solely in-frame clones and lacks some. The repertoire includes 400,000 to 450,000 clones, 75% to 95% of them detected once, and 5.5% to 8% sits in the top ten. The sequenced material came from PBMCs. These receptors all come from a man aged 35-49 years with head and neck cancer.

The chain couples TRBV7-9 to TRBJ1-4; D may be TRBD1 (5 bases). Between the trimmed V and J ends, which lost 1 base and 6 bases, there was a span of 6 bases. Germline CDR1 and CDR2: SEHNR and FQNEAQ (reference sequence). The CDR3 is 13 amino acids. CDR3: CASSLGQYEKLFF. DNA for the CDR3: TGTGCCAGCAGCTTAGGACAGTATGAAAAACTGTTTTTT.

The V and J genes are TRBV7-8 and TRBJ2-3; possible D gene TRBD2, 6 bases. V lost 7 bases and J lost 1, with 9 bases in between. There are 13 residues in the CDR3. Per germline, CDR1 SGHVS and CDR2 FQNEAQ. The DNA for the CDR3 is TGTGCCAGCACGGGAGTGGGCACAGATACGCAGTATTTT. Its protein product is CASTGVGTDTQYF. The whole variable domain, filled in from reference TRBV7-8 and TRBJ2-3, reads GAGVSQSPRYKVAKRGQDVALRCDPISGHVSLFWYQQALGQGPEFLTYFQNEAQLDKSGLPSDRFFAERPEGSVSTLKIQRTQQEDSAVYLCASTGVGTDTQYFGPGTRLTVL.

The table lists this clone with a count of one. The J gene is TRBJ1-6, the V gene TRBV5-1, with a possible D match to TRBD1 (5 bases). CDR3 length: 15 amino acids. Trimming shortened V by 0 bases and J by 8 bases, and 12 bases separated the two germline ends. Germline CDR1 is SGHRS and CDR2 is YFSETQ. This CDR3 is CASSLEPGTDSPLHF. The CDR3, as DNA: TGCGCCAGCAGCTTGGAGCCAGGGACGGATTCACCCCTCCACTTT.

This clone was seen only a few times. The chain is built from TRBV12-3 or TRBV12-4 and TRBJ1-2; D gene unclear. Deletions cut 7 bases from V and 4 bases from J, with 7 bases between. This CDR3 contains 11 residues. The DNA for the CDR3 is TGTGCCAGCAAACTGAGCTATGGCTACACCTTC. Amino acid sequence: CASKLSYGYTF.

This chain connects TRBV6-2 or TRBV6-3 to TRBJ2-3; 9 positions agree with TRBD2. The CDR3 length is 16 residues. Germline V gene data show CDR1 as MNHEY and CDR2 as SVGEGT. With 4 bases clipped from V and 5 bases from J, the junction kept 10 bases outside the gene matches. In nucleotides, the CDR3 is TGTGCCAGCAGTTTCCACGGGCGGGGGGGCCTAGATACGCAGTATTTT. Residues: CASSFHGRGGLDTQYF.

This clone has only one observation. The chain is built from TRBV7-9 and TRBJ2-3; 7 positions match TRBD1. CDR3 length equals 16 residues. The germline gives CDR1 SEHNR, CDR2 FQNEAQ (reference sequence). The V gene end was trimmed by 2 bases and the J gene end by 3 bases; junction bases not matched to a gene: 8. As DNA, the CDR3 is TGTGCCAGCAGCTTATTGCGACAGGGTATAACAGATACGCAGTATTTT. It specifies CASSLLRQGITDTQYF.

In regard to this clone: The sample has other DNA sequences that encode this CDR3 too. This chain's CDR3 is CASSSGGNEQFF. The CDR3 DNA reads TGTGCCAGCAGTTCGGGGGGGAATGAGCAGTTCTTC. The V call is TRBV27, the J call TRBJ2-1; TRBD2 matches 8 bases. Germline V gene data show CDR1 as MNHEY and CDR2 as SMNVEV (reference sequence). This CDR3 is 12 amino acids long. J gave up 7 bases and V 4 bases, and 0 bases lay outside the gene matches.

The V gene is TRBV7-9, the J gene TRBJ2-3; either TRBD1 or TRBD2 may fit D (5 bases each). In germline, CDR1 is SEHNR, CDR2 FQNEAQ (reference sequence). V was shortened by 0 bases and J by 4 bases, with 8 bases between the two germline ends. The CDR3 totals 14 residues. The CDR3 region is CASSLAGRSDTQYF. The CDR3 nucleotides are TGTGCCAGCAGCTTAGCGGGACGGTCAGATACGCAGTATTTT.

This sequence joins TRBV19 and TRBJ1-3; D unresolved. This CDR3 has 15 residues. Germline V gene sequence: CDR1 LNHDA, CDR2 SQIVND (reference sequence). With 5 bases removed from V and 1 base from J, the gap between germline ends came to 12 bases. CDR3 sequence: CASSPQTGSGNTIYF. The CDR3 DNA follows: TGTGCCAGTAGTCCTCAGACCGGATCTGGAAACACCATATATTTT.

The table lists this clone with a count of one. V is TRBV29-1 and J is TRBJ1-2; the match to TRBD1 covers 9 bases. The CDR3 length is 13 residues. V shed 4 bases, J shed 0 bases, and the junction held 0 bases outside the gene matches. The V gene's germline CDR1 is SQVTM and CDR2 ANQGSEA. The chain's CDR3 is CSVGDRANYGYTF. CDR3 coding DNA: TGCAGCGTTGGGGACAGGGCTAACTATGGCTACACCTTC.

This clone was seen once. The V and J genes are TRBV19 and TRBJ2-1; perhaps TRBD2 as D (6 bases). Looked up from germline, CDR1 is LNHDA and CDR2 is SQIVND (reference sequence). The CDR3 extends over 16 amino acids. V lost 3 bases and J lost 3, with 15 bases in between. Here the CDR3 DNA reads TGTGCCAGTAGTATTTTAGGCGGGAACATCTACAATGAGCAGTTCTTC. It codes for CASSILGGNIYNEQFF.

The CDR3 loop reads CASSPAPAMGYTF. The CDR3 region has the DNA TGTGCCAGCAGTCCCGCCCCGGCTATGGGCTACACCTTC. V gene TRBV6-5 combines with J gene TRBJ1-2; no reliable D call. This CDR3 spans 13 amino acids. Germline loops: CDR1 MNHEY, CDR2 SVGAGI. Trimming shortened V by 5 bases and J by 8 bases, and 15 bases separated the two germline ends.

The V gene is TRBV5-4, the J gene TRBJ2-1, with D maybe TRBD2 (5 bases). From germline, CDR1 is SGHNT and CDR2 YYREEE (reference sequence). This CDR3 region has 13 residues. V was pared by 8 bases and J by 5 bases, with 14 bases between. This CDR3 reads CASSPSTNNEQFF. The DNA for the CDR3 is TGTGCCAGTAGCCCTAGCACAAACAATGAGCAGTTCTTC.

This chain's CDR3 is CASSYAQRRETQYF. In nucleotides, the CDR3 is TGTGCCAGCAGTTACGCACAGAGGAGGGAGACCCAGTACTTC. The chain uses TRBV6-5 and TRBJ2-5; D is possibly TRBD2 (5 bases). CDR1 is MNHEY and CDR2 is SVGAGI in the germline V gene. V lost 2 bases to trimming and J lost 5 bases, with 12 bases between them. The CDR3 spans 14 residues.

V gene TRBV4-2 combines with J gene TRBJ2-1, with 16 bases lining up with TRBD2. This CDR3 has 21 amino acids. V was pared by 4 bases and J by 9 bases, with 21 bases of the junction left unmatched. Germline values: CDR1 LGHNA, CDR2 YNFKEQ. For the CDR3, the DNA is TGTGCCAGCAGCCCCCCGGGGGCCACGGGACTAGCGGGAGGGCGCTACGGTGAGCAGTTCTTC. The encoded protein is CASSPPGATGLAGGRYGEQFF.

The J gene is TRBJ2-3, the V gene TRBV7-9; no firm D call. The V gene's germline CDR1 is SEHNR and CDR2 FQNEAQ (reference sequence). CDR3 size: 14 residues. Trimming took off 3 bases at V and 3 bases at J, with 10 bases between the two ends. CDR3 amino acids: CASSFSALTDTQYF. CDR3 coding DNA: TGTGCCAGCAGCTTTAGTGCCCTGACAGATACGCAGTATTTT.

The chain combines TRBV11-2 with TRBJ2-5; 10 bases map to TRBD1. The CDR3 is 15 amino acids. After removal of 5 bases from V and 6 bases from J, the junction contained 9 bases not matched to a gene. CDR1 is SGHAT and CDR2 is FQNNGV in the germline V gene. The CDR3 DNA sequence: TGTGCCAGCAGCCGGGGACAGGGGACTTCGCAGACCCAGTACTTC. Translation: CASSRGQGTSQTQYF.